This entry lists 15 T cell receptor beta chains sequenced from one sample in a study of regulatory T cells in long-lasting Graves disease. The time point was: newly diagnosed GD, antithyroid drugs for less than 3 months. Construction of the TCR library relied on RNA isolated from PBMCs. Assembly of TCR beta libraries relied on iRepertoire HTBI primers together with Arm-PCR of CDR3 regions. One entry per CDR3 protein results from TCRdb running MiXCR on the multiplex PCR reads. This sample has under 700,000 distinct CDR3 sequences, with roughly 16% found just once. The same sample was also studied in work on T cells in Graves' hyperthyroidism and ophthalmopathy.

Here the sequenced sample was peripheral blood mononuclear cells (PBMCs), taken at new diagnosis, from a patient treated with antithyroid drugs. The receptors stem from a middle-aged woman with Graves disease.

This clonotype appeared many times. The chain recombines TRBV20-1 with TRBJ2-1, with TRBD2 matching over 10 bases. V shed 3 bases, J shed 4 bases, and the junction held 3 bases outside the gene matches. Germline CDR1 is DFQATT and CDR2 is SNEGSKA (reference sequence). The CDR3 consists of 14 residues. The CDR3 sequence: CSASKRGGYNEQFF. DNA of the CDR3: TGCAGTGCTAGTAAGCGGGGGGGGTACAATGAGCAGTTCTTC.

This clonotype was observed many times. The gene calls are TRBV24-1 and TRBJ2-2; 8 bases agree with TRBD2. V was clipped by 7 bases and J by 5 bases; unmatched bases: 11. Per the germline V gene, CDR1 is KGHDR and CDR2 is SFDVKD. The CDR3 has 16 amino acids. CDR3 DNA: TGTGCCACCAGCTCTAGGGCGGGGGGCACTACCGGGGAGCTGTTTTTT. Amino acids: CATSSRAGGTTGELFF.

The chain is built from TRBV6-1 and TRBJ2-2, with a possible D match to TRBD1 (6 bases). Trimming pared 8 bases from V and 2 bases from J, leaving 12 bases between. Germline V gene sequence: CDR1 MNHNS, CDR2 SASEGT. This CDR3 has 14 residues. The chain's CDR3 is CASFWTANTGELFF. The CDR3 nucleotides are TGTGCCAGCTTCTGGACAGCTAACACCGGGGAGCTGTTTTTT.

A few counts support this clonotype. Without the conserved terminal phenylalanine or tryptophan, this CDR3 likely stems from a read error. V gene TRBV27 combines with J gene TRBJ2-5; TRBD2 might be the D (6 bases). CDR3 length equals 12 residues. V gave up 4 bases and J gave up 5 bases, with 8 bases separating them. Looked up from germline, CDR1 is MNHEY and CDR2 is SMNVEV (reference sequence). The CDR3 nucleotides are TGTGCCAGCAGTTCGGGGAGGGAGACCCAGTACCTC. Protein product: CASSSGRETQYL.

This clonotype was seen many times. The gene calls are TRBV12-5 and TRBJ2-7, with 13 nucleotides matching TRBD2. The CDR3 covers 16 residues. After removal of 3 bases from V and 2 bases from J, the junction contained 4 bases not matched to a gene. Looked up from germline, CDR1 is LGHNT and CDR2 is FRNRAP. Here the CDR3 DNA reads TGTGCTAGTGGTTTCGAAGGGACTAGCGGGACCTACGAGCAGTACTTC. Amino acids: CASGFEGTSGTYEQYF. The variable domain in full, completed from reference TRBV12-5 and TRBJ2-7, reads DARVTQTPRHKVTEMGQEVTMRCQPILGHNTVFWYRQTMMQGLELLAYFRNRAPLDDSGMPKDRFSAEMPDATLATLKIQPSEPRDSAVYFCASGFEGTSGTYEQYFGPGTRLTVT.

Many counts were recorded for this clonotype. The chain combines TRBV10-3 with TRBJ2-7; TRBD1 might be the D (5 bases). The germline CDR1 and CDR2 sequences are ENHRY and SYGVKD. There are 12 residues in the CDR3. Trimming cost V 2 bases and J 6 bases, with 8 bases left between them. CDR3 sequence: CAISELGAEQYF. The CDR3, as DNA: TGTGCCATCAGTGAGCTAGGGGCCGAGCAGTACTTC.

This clonotype has just a few counts. The chain couples TRBV7-2 to TRBJ1-1; D is perhaps TRBD1 (6 bases). Deletions cut 3 bases from V and 4 bases from J, with 15 bases between. The CDR3 sequence is 15 residues long. The germline CDR1 and CDR2 sequences are SGHTA and FQGNSA. The CDR3 region is CASSFPRGIGTEAFF. The CDR3 nucleotides are TGTGCCAGCAGCTTCCCCAGGGGTATTGGCACTGAAGCTTTCTTT.

This rearrangement joins TRBV18 to TRBJ2-7, with D possibly TRBD1 on 6 matching bases. Germline CDR1 KGHSH, CDR2 LQKENI. The V end was cut by 5 bases, the J end by 2 bases, with 13 bases between. This CDR3 has 14 amino acids. CDR3 bases: TGTGCCAGCTCAGAGAGGAAGGGGGCCTACGAGCAGTACTTC. Encoded protein: CASSERKGAYEQYF.

In its sample, this clonotype was seen many times. This rearrangement joins TRBV6-1 to TRBJ1-3; D not resolved. This CDR3 is built from 14 residues. Germline V gene data show CDR1 as MNHNS and CDR2 as SASEGT. V shed 7 bases and J shed 0 bases, with 10 bases lying between them. CDR3 amino acids: CASTAVFSGNTIYF. The CDR3 bases are TGTGCCAGCACTGCAGTATTCTCTGGAAACACCATATATTTT.

This rearrangement joins TRBV3-1 to TRBJ2-5; maybe TRBD1 (5 bases). This CDR3 has 16 amino acids. Trimming stripped 2 bases from V and 4 bases from J, with 17 bases between. The germline V gene has CDR1 LGHDT and CDR2 YNNKEL (reference sequence). CDR3 bases: TGTGCCAGCAGCCAAAGACGACAGCTAGACTTAGAGACCCAGTACTTC. Translated, it gives CASSQRRQLDLETQYF.

This chain joins TRBV20-1 and TRBJ1-6, with 9 bases that match TRBD1. Germline CDR1 and CDR2: DFQATT and SNEGSKA (reference sequence). The length of the CDR3 is 16 residues. The V gene end was trimmed by 6 bases and the J gene end by 2 bases; junction bases not matched to a gene: 8. Written as DNA, the CDR3 is TGCAGTGCAACGGACAGGGGAATTGCCTATAATTCACCCCTCCACTTT. Amino acid sequence: CSATDRGIAYNSPLHF.

This clonotype was observed a handful of times. V and J are TRBV19 and TRBJ2-1; TRBD1 agrees at 9 bases. Germline lookup yields CDR1 LNHDA and CDR2 SQIVND (reference sequence). This CDR3 spans 16 amino acids. The junction had 6 bases not matched to a gene; V was cut back by 6 bases and J by 0 bases. CDR3: CASRDDRGISYNEQFF. The CDR3 nucleotides are TGTGCCAGTAGGGATGACAGGGGGATCTCCTACAATGAGCAGTTCTTC.

V usage is TRBV6-1 and J usage is TRBJ2-5, with D perhaps matching TRBD1 (6 bases). The germline V and J ends were trimmed by 8 bases and 3 bases, with 16 bases remaining between them. Germline V gives CDR1 MNHNS, CDR2 SASEGT. This CDR3 has 14 residues. The CDR3 DNA follows: TGTGCCAGCCGCAGGACAGCTTTGGAAGAGACCCAGTACTTC. Translation gives CASRRTALEETQYF.

This clonotype showed up many times. The chain is built from TRBV6-5 and TRBJ2-7; D is ambiguous. The length of the CDR3 is 15 residues. Germline loops: CDR1 MNHEY, CDR2 SVGAGI. Trimming took 0 bases from V and 3 from J, leaving 12 bases between them. CDR3 in DNA: TGTGCCAGCAGTTACTCATTTGACGGTTACTACGAGCAGTACTTC. Translating it yields CASSYSFDGYYEQYF.

The J gene is TRBJ2-1, the V gene TRBV3-1; D remains ambiguous. The CDR3 has 15 amino acids. In germline, CDR1 is LGHDT, CDR2 YNNKEL (reference sequence). V lost 0 bases and J lost 6, with 12 bases in between. The CDR3: CASSQDQTYPNEQFF. In nucleotides, the CDR3 is TGTGCCAGCAGCCAAGATCAGACCTACCCCAATGAGCAGTTCTTC.